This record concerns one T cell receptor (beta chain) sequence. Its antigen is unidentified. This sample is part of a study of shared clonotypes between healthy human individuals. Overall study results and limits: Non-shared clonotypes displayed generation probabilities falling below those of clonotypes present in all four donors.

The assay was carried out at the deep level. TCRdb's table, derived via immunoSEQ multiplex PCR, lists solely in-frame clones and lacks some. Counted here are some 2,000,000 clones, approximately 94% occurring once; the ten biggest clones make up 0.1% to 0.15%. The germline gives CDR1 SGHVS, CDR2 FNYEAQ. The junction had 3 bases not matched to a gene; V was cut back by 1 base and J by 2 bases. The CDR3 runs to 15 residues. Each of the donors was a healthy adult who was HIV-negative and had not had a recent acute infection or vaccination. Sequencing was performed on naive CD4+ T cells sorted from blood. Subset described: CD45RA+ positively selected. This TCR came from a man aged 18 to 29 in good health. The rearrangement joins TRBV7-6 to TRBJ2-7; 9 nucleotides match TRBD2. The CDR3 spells CASSLESSGTYEQYF. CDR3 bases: TGTGCCAGCAGCTTAGAGTCTAGCGGGACCTACGAGCAGTACTTC.